A few counts support the clone carrying this T cell receptor (beta chain). The antigen is unknown. This specimen belongs to a study of early stage breast cancer tumors. As for the study in general: Most of the 16 invasive tumors were ER+, PR+ and HER2-. Average read coverage per sample was approximately 9.4-fold.

Germline CDR1 and CDR2: KGHSH and LQKENI. The CDR3 consists of 13 residues. Between the trimmed V and J ends, which lost 2 bases and 7 bases, there was a span of 11 bases. Here immunoSEQ multiplex PCR was the method, and the copy in TCRdb shows in-frame clones only, minus some. This sample has about 48,000 clones; roughly 83% occur once, and the top ten carry roughly 1.5%. Whole-study findings and limits: Bulk DNA sequencing of unsorted cells missed chain pairing and markers. Compared with adjacent normal breast tissue, tumors showed approximately 2.5-fold greater T cell density and higher clonality.

The chain carries TRBV18 and TRBJ1-2, with D unclear. Sequences were obtained from blood. The sequence was obtained from a person aged 45 to 59 with breast cancer. The CDR3 region has the DNA TGTGCCAGCTCACCAGGCCTCGAGGTTGGCTACACCTTC. This sequence encodes CASSPGLEVGYTF.